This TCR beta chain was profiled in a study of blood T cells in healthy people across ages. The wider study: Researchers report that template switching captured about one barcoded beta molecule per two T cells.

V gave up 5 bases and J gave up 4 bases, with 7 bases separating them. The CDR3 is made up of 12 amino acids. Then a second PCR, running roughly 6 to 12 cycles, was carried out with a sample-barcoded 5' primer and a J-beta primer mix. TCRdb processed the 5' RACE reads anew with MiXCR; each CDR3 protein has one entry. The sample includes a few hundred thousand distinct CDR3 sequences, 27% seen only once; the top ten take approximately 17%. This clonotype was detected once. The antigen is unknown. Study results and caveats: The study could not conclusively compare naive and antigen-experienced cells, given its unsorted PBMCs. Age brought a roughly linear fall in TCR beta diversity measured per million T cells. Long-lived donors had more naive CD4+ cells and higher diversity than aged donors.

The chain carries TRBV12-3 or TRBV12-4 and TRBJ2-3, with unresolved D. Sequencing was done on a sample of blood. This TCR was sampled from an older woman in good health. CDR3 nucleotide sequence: TGTGCCAGCAGTCAGCTATCAGATACGCAGTATTTT. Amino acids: CASSQLSDTQYF.